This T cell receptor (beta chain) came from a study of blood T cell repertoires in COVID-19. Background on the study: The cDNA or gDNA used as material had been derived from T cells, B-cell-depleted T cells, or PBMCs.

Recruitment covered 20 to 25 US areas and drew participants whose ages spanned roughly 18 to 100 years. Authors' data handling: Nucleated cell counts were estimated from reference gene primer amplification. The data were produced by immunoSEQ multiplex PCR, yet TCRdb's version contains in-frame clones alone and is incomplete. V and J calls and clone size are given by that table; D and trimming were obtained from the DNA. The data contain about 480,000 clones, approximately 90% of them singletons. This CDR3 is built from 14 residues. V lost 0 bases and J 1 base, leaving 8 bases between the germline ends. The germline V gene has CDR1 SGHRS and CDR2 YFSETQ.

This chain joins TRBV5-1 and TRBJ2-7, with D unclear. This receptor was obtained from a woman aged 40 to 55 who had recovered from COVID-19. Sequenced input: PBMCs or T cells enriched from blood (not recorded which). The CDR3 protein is CASSLADTSYEQYF. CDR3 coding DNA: TGCGCCAGCAGCTTGGCTGACACTTCCTACGAGCAGTACTTC.